This TCR beta chain came from a study of blood T cell repertoires in COVID-19. V lost 4 bases to trimming and J lost 4 bases, with 13 bases between them. CDR3 size: 14 residues. The germline gives CDR1 MNHEY, CDR2 SMNVEV (reference sequence). Profiled with immunoSEQ multiplex PCR; TCRdb holds only in-frame clones, not every one. The sample includes under 70,000 clones, around 88% of them seen just once. This clone appeared a single time. The sample consisted of peripheral blood. The chain employs TRBV27 and TRBJ1-2; D not resolved. This TCR was recovered from a woman aged 70 to 79 with acute or convalescent COVID-19. The CDR3 region is CASSSAGAGYGYTF. The CDR3 nucleotides are TGTGCCAGCAGTTCTGCGGGCGCCGGCTATGGCTACACCTTC.